The TCR beta chain under discussion was sequenced for a study of human T cells and chemical hapten exposure. Individual cDNA molecules each carried unique molecular identifiers attached by the library. TCRdb reprocessed the reads with MiXCR, giving one entry per CDR3 protein. The sample holds 95,000 to 150,000 distinct CDR3 sequences, about 7.7% seen once. The V and J ends lost 6 bases and 3 bases respectively, with 12 bases between them. Germline V gives CDR1 SNHLY, CDR2 FYNNEI. The CDR3 runs to 13 residues. This clonotype has a handful of counts. Unfractionated whole blood yielded total RNA. The chain couples TRBV2 to TRBJ2-7; D is possibly TRBD2 (6 bases). Source material: whole blood. The TCR originated in a human donor in good health. Some clones in this sample may be carry-over from other donors' samples. This CDR3 reads CASRGGLIYEQYF. The CDR3 nucleotides are TGTGCCAGCAGGGGGGGACTGATCTACGAGCAGTACTTC.